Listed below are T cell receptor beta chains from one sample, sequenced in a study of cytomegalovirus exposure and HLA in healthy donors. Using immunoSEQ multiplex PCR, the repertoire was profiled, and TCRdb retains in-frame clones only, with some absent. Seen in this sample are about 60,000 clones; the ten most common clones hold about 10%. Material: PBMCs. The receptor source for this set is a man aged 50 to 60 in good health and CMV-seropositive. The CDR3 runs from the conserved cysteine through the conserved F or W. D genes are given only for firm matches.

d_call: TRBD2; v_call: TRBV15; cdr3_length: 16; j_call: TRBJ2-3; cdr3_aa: CATSSRLAGGTDTQYF; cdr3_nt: TGTGCCACCAGCTCCCGACTAGCGGGGGGCACAGATACGCAGTATTTT
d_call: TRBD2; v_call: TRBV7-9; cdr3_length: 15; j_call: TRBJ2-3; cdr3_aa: CASSLLAGGTDTQYF; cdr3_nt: TGTGCCAGCAGCTTGCTAGCGGGGGGGACAGATACGCAGTATTTT
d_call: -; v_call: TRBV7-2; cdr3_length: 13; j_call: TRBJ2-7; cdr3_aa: CASSPQPTSEQYF; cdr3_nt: TGTGCCAGCAGCCCTCAACCGACTAGCGAGCAGTACTTC
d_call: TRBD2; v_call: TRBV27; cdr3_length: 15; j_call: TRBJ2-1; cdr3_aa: CASSLGTSSYNEQFF; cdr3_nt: TGTGCCAGCAGTCTTGGGACTAGCTCCTACAATGAGCAGTTCTTC
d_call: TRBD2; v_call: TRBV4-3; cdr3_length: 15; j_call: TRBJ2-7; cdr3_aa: CASSQDAGAGYEQYF; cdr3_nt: TGCGCCAGCAGCCAAGACGCGGGAGCAGGGTACGAGCAGTACTTC
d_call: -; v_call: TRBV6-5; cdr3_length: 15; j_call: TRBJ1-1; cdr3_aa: CASSPLTALKMGAFF; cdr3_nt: TGTGCCAGCAGTCCCCTGACAGCCCTGAAAATGGGAGCTTTCTTT
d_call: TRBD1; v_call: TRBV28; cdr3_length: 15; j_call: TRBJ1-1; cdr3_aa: CASSQAGTGRWEAFF; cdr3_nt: TGTGCCAGCAGTCAGGCCGGGACAGGGAGGTGGGAAGCTTTCTTT
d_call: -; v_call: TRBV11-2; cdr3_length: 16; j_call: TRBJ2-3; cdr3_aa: CASSLDRGFSTDTQYF; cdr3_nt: TGTGCCAGCAGCTTAGATCGAGGGTTTAGCACAGATACGCAGTATTTT
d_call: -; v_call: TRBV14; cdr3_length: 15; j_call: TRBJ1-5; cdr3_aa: CASSQEWTENQPQHF; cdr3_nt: TGTGCCAGCAGCCAAGAGTGGACAGAAAATCAGCCCCAGCATTTT
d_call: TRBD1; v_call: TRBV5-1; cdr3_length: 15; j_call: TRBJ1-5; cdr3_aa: CASSFGTGRNQPQHF; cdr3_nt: TGCGCCAGCAGCTTTGGGACAGGGAGAAATCAGCCCCAGCATTTT
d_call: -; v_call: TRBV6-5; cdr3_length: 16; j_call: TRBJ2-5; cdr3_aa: CASSYSFGGGEETQYF; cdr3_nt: TGTGCCAGCAGTTACTCCTTTGGGGGAGGAGAGGAGACCCAGTACTTC
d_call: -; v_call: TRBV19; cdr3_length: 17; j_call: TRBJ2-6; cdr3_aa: CASSMGSTGSGANVLTF; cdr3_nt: TGTGCCAGTAGTATGGGATCAACAGGTTCTGGGGCCAACGTCCTGACTTTC
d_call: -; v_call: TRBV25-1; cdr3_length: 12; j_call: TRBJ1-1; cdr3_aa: CASNFGGTEAFF; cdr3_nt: TGTGCCAGCAATTTCGGAGGGACTGAAGCTTTCTTT
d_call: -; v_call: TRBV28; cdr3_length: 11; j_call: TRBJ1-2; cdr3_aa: CASSFDYGYTF; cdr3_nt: TGTGCCAGCAGTTTCGACTATGGCTACACCTTC
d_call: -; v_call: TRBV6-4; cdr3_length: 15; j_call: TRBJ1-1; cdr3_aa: CASREKVGEGTEAFF; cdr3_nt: TGTGCCAGCAGGGAAAAGGTGGGGGAGGGCACTGAAGCTTTCTTT
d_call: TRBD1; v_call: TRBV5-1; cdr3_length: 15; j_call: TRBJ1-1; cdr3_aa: CASSLGDRRNTEAFF; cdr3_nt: TGCGCCAGCAGCTTGGGGGACAGAAGGAACACTGAAGCTTTCTTT
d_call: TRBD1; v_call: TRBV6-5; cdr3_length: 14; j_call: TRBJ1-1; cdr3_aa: CASRPGTVNTEAFF; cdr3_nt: TGTGCCAGCAGACCCGGGACAGTGAACACTGAAGCTTTCTTT
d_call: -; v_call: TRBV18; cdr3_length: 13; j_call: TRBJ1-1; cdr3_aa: CASSPGGPTEAFF; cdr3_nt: TGTGCCAGCTCACCAGGGGGCCCCACTGAAGCTTTCTTT
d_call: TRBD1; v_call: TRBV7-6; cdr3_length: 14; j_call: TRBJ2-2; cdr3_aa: CASSSTGGTGELFF; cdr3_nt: TGTGCCAGCAGCTCAACAGGGGGAACCGGGGAGCTGTTTTTT
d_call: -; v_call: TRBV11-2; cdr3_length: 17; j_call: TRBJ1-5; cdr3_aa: CASSPPQTDYSNQPQHF; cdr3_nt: TGTGCCAGCAGCCCACCGCAGACTGACTATAGCAATCAGCCCCAGCATTTT
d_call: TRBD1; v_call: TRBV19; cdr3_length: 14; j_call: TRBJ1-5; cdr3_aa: CASSWGQGFQPQHF; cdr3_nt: TGTGCCAGTAGCTGGGGACAGGGGTTCCAGCCCCAGCATTTT
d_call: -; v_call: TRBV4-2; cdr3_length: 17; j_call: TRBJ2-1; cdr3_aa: CASSQGRGSIAYNEQFF; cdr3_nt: TGTGCCAGCAGCCAAGGGCGAGGGAGTATCGCCTACAATGAGCAGTTCTTC
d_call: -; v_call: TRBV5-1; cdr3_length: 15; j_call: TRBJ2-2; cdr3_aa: CASSAQTRDTGELFF; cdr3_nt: TGCGCCAGCAGCGCGCAGACCAGGGACACCGGGGAGCTGTTTTTT
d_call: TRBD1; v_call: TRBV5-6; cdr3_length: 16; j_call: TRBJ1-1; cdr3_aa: CASSLLGDRLNTEAFF; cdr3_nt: TGTGCCAGCAGCTTGCTGGGGGACAGGTTGAACACTGAAGCTTTCTTT
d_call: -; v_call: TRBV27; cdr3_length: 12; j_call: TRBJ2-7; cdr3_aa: CASSPGGYEQYF; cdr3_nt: TGTGCCAGCAGTCCTGGGGGGTACGAGCAGTACTTC
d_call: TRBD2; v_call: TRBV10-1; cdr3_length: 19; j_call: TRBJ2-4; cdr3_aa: CASSDPDSGRAVAKNIQYF; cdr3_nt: TGCGCCAGCAGTGATCCCGATAGCGGGAGGGCCGTGGCCAAAAACATTCAGTACTTC
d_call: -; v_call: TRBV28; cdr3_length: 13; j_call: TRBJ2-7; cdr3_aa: CASSLEESYEQYF; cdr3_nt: TGTGCCAGCAGTTTAGAAGAGAGTTACGAGCAGTACTTC
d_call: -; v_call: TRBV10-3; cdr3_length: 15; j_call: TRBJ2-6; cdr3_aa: CAISGPGTGANVLTF; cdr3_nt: TGTGCCATCAGTGGGCCGGGGACTGGGGCCAACGTCCTGACTTTC
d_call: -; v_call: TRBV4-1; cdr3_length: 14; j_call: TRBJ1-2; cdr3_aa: CASSQWGRSYGYTF; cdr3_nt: TGCGCCAGCAGCCAATGGGGCCGCAGCTATGGCTACACCTTC
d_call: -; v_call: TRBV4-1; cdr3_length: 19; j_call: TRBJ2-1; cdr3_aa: CASSPTEGVRRTGNNEQFF; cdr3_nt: TGCGCCAGCAGCCCCACTGAGGGGGTTCGCCGAACGGGGAACAATGAGCAGTTCTTC
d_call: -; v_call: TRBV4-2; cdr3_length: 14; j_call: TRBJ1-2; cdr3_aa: CASSQGQGGSGYTF; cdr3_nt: TGTGCCAGCAGCCAAGGGCAGGGAGGTAGCGGCTACACCTTC
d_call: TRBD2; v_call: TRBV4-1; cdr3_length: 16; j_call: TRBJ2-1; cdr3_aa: CASSQLAGGMANEQFF; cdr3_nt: TGCGCCAGCAGCCAGTTAGCGGGGGGGATGGCCAATGAGCAGTTCTTC
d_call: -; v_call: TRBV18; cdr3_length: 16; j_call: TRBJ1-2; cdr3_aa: CASSPLGSQPFYGYTF; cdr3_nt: TGTGCCAGCTCACCTCTGGGCAGCCAGCCGTTCTATGGCTACACCTTC
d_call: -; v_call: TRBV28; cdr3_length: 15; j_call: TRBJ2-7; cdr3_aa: CASNTLGTANYEQYF; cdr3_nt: TGTGCCAGCAACACTCTCGGGACTGCTAACTACGAGCAGTACTTC
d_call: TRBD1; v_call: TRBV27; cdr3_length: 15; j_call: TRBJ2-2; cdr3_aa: CASWRQGSLTGELFF; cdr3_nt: TGTGCCAGCTGGAGACAGGGCTCTTTAACCGGGGAGCTGTTTTTT
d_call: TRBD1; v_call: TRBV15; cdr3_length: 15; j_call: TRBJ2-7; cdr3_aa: CATSGPGQGLEEQYF; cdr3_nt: TGTGCCACCAGCGGACCGGGACAGGGGCTAGAAGAGCAGTACTTC
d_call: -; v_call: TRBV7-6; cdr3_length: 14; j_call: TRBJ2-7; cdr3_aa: CASSLGANAYEQYF; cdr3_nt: TGTGCCAGCAGCTTAGGAGCGAACGCCTACGAGCAGTACTTC
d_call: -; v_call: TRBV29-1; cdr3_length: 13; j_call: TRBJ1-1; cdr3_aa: CSVGAGQVTEAFF; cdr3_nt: TGCAGCGTTGGGGCAGGGCAGGTCACTGAAGCTTTCTTT
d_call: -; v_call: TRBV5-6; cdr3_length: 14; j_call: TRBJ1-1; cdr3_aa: CASKIGRVNTEAFF; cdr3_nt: TGTGCCAGCAAGATAGGGAGGGTGAACACTGAAGCTTTCTTT
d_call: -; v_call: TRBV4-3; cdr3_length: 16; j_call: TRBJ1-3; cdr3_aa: CASSQSNRPSENTIYF; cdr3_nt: TGCGCCAGCAGCCAGTCAAACCGACCGTCGGAGAACACCATATATTTT
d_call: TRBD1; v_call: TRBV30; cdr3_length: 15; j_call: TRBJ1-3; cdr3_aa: CAWRPPDREGNTIYF; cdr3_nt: TGTGCCTGGAGGCCCCCCGACAGGGAGGGAAACACCATATATTTT
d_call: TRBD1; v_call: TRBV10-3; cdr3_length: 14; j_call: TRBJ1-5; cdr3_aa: CAISGDRENQPQHF; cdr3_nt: TGTGCCATCAGTGGGGACAGGGAAAATCAGCCCCAGCATTTT
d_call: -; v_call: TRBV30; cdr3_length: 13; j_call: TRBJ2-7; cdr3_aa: CARASGDHYEQYF; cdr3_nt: TGTGCCCGCGCCTCAGGGGATCACTACGAGCAGTACTTC
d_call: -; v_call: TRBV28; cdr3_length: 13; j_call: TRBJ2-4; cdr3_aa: CASSLQGPGIQYF; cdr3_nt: TGTGCCAGCAGTTTGCAGGGGCCGGGCATTCAGTACTTC
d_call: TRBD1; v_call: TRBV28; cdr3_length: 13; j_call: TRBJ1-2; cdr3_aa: CASSPRTGFGYTF; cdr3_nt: TGTGCCAGCAGTCCCCGGACAGGGTTTGGCTACACCTTC
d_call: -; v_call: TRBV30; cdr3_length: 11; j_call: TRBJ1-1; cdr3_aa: CAWAENTEAFF; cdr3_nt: TGTGCCTGGGCAGAGAACACTGAAGCTTTCTTT
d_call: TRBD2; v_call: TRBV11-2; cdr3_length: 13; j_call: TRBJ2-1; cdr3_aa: CASSLEASGVEFF; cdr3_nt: TGTGCCAGCAGCTTAGAAGCTAGCGGGGTAGAGTTCTTC
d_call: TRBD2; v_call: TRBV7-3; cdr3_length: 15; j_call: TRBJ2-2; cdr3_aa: CASTPGREGAGELFF; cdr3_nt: TGTGCCAGCACCCCCGGGAGGGAAGGGGCCGGGGAGCTGTTTTTT
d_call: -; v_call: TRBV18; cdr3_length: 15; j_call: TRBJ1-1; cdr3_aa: CASSRSDSEGTEAFF; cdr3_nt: TGTGCCAGCTCACGGTCGGACAGCGAGGGGACTGAAGCTTTCTTT
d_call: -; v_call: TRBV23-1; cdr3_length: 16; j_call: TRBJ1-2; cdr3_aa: CASSQSSGEPRDGYTF; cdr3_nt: TGCGCCAGCAGTCAATCGTCGGGGGAGCCTAGGGATGGCTACACCTTC
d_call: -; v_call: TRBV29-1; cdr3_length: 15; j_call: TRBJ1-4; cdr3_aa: CSVVRYGEENEKLFF; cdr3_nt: TGCAGCGTAGTAAGGTATGGGGAGGAGAATGAAAAACTGTTTTTT
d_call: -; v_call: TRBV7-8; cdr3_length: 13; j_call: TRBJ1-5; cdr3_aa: CASSFEGNQPQHF; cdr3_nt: TGTGCCAGCAGCTTTGAGGGAAATCAGCCCCAGCATTTT
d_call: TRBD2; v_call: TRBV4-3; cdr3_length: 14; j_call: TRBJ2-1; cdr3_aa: CASSRGGSYNEQFF; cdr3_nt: TGCGCCAGCAGCCGCGGGGGGTCCTACAATGAGCAGTTCTTC
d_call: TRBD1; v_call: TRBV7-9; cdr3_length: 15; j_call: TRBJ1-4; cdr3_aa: CASSLAGTGGEKLFF; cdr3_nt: TGTGCCAGCAGCTTAGCCGGGACAGGGGGAGAAAAACTGTTTTTT
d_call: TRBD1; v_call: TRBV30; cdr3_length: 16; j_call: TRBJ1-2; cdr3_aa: CAWRHPGTGNPYGYTF; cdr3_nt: TGTGCCTGGAGGCATCCTGGGACAGGGAATCCCTATGGCTACACCTTC